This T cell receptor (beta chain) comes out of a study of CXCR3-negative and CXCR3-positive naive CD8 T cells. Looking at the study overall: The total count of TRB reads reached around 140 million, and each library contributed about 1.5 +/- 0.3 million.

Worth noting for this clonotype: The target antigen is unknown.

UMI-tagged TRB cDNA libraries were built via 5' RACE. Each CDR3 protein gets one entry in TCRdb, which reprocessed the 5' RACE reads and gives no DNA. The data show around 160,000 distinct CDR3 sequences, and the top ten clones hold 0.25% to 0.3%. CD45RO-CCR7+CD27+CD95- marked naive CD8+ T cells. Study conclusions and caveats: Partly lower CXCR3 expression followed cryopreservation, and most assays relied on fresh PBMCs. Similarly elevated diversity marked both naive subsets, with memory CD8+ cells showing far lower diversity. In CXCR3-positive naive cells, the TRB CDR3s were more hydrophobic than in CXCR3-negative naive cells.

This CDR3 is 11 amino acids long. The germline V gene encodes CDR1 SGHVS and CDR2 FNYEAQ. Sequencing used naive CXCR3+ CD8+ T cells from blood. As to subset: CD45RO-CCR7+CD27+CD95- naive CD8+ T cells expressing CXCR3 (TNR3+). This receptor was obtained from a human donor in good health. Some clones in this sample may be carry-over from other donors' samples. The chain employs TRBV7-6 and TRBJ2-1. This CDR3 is CASSLSNEQFF.